These 18 T cell receptor beta chains were all obtained from the same sample, sequenced in a study of early T cells in non-severe SARS-CoV-2 infection (dated by TCRdb to the early 2020s). The library relied on 5' RACE. The instrument was a NextSeq 500. TCRdb redid the processing of the public reads, applying fastp at Q25 and MiXCR, and retained in-frame beta chains. A single entry per CDR3 protein holds the most common genes and DNA from its merged rows. Counted in this sample were tens of thousands of distinct CDR3 sequences; 10% to 15% of them appeared once. The top ten clones comprise over 6.5% of the sample. The sequenced sample was whole blood. The receptor source for this set is an adult who was a healthcare worker with PCR-confirmed SARS-CoV-2 infection or an uninfected control (not recorded which).

This clonotype was seen ten or more times. The chain carries TRBV4-1 and TRBJ1-1; no definite D call. The CDR3 consists of 13 residues. Germline assignment: CDR1 MGHRA and CDR2 YSYEKL. The germline V and J ends were trimmed by 0 bases and 3 bases, with 5 bases remaining between them. CDR3 loop: CASSQEPYTEAFF. The CDR3 DNA follows: TGCGCCAGCAGCCAAGAGCCCTACACTGAAGCTTTCTTT.

This clonotype was recorded a few times. The gene calls are TRBV18 and TRBJ2-3; the match to TRBD2 covers 8 bases. Germline V gene sequence: CDR1 KGHSH, CDR2 LQKENI. V gave up 6 bases and J gave up 3 bases; unmatched junction bases: 5. CDR3 length: 14 residues. For the CDR3, the DNA is TGTGCCAGCTCCCCTGTAGCGGGAACAGATACGCAGTATTTT. It specifies CASSPVAGTDTQYF.

The sample holds many counts of this clonotype. The chain carries TRBV12-3 or TRBV12-4 and TRBJ1-2, with 12 bases matching TRBD1. J lost 8 bases, V lost 0 bases, and 4 bases had no gene match. This CDR3 contains 15 residues. The CDR3 nucleotides are TGTGCCAGCAGTTTAGCAGGGACAGGGGGCTTCGGCTACACCTTC. Translated, it gives CASSLAGTGGFGYTF.

This clonotype was detected a few times. This chain connects TRBV29-1 to TRBJ1-1; D is unresolved. CDR1 SQVTM and CDR2 ANQGSEA come from the germline V gene. There are 12 residues in the CDR3. The V gene lost 3 bases and the J gene lost 5 bases, with 10 bases spanning the gap. DNA of the CDR3: TGCAGCGTTGACCTAAGAGGGACTGAAGCTTTCTTT. Translating it yields CSVDLRGTEAFF.

This clonotype has just a few counts. The chain uses TRBV4-1 and TRBJ2-7, with D maybe TRBD2 (6 bases). Per germline, CDR1 MGHRA and CDR2 YSYEKL. Trimming shortened V by 4 bases and J by 3 bases, and 13 bases separated the two germline ends. CDR3 length: 14 residues. In DNA form, the CDR3 reads TGCGCCAGCAGCCCCCGCAATAGCGGCTACGAGCAGTACTTC. Protein product: CASSPRNSGYEQYF.

CDR3 protein: CASSATGPNTGELFF. CDR3 nucleotide sequence: TGTGCCAGCAGCGCTACGGGACCGAACACCGGGGAGCTGTTTTTT. The chain has TRBV7-3 and TRBJ2-2; D could derive from TRBD1 or TRBD2 (5 bases each). The germline V gene has CDR1 SGHTA and CDR2 FQGTGA. V shed 5 bases and J shed 0 bases, with 10 bases lying between them. The CDR3 sequence is 15 residues long.

This clonotype was recorded at least ten times. This chain connects TRBV7-9 to TRBJ1-5; 9 nucleotides agree with TRBD1. Trimming cost V 6 bases and J 1 base; bases outside gene matches: 10. Germline V gene data show CDR1 as SEHNR and CDR2 as FQNEAQ (reference sequence). This CDR3 is 17 amino acids long. The CDR3 nucleotides are TGTGCCAGCAGTTCTGACAGGGGGGTACGGAGCAATCAGCCCCAGCATTTT. This encodes CASSSDRGVRSNQPQHF.

The chain recombines TRBV5-6 with TRBJ2-5; TRBD2 might be the D (5 bases). Germline CDR1 reads SGHDT; CDR2 reads YYEEEE. The V and J ends lost 4 bases and 4 bases respectively, with 11 bases between them. This CDR3 is 13 amino acids long. CDR3 nucleotides: TGTGCCAGCAGCGATCTGGACTTAGAGACCCAGTACTTC. Translated, it gives CASSDLDLETQYF.

The genes are TRBV2 and TRBJ2-3, with no clear D. The CDR3 loop spans 14 amino acids. V was trimmed by 7 bases and J by 4 bases, leaving 15 bases between them. Germline CDR1 is SNHLY and CDR2 is FYNNEI. CDR3 in DNA: TGTGCCAGCACCCTGGCAGCAAAATCAGATACGCAGTATTTT. Translating it yields CASTLAAKSDTQYF.

This clonotype appeared a few times. The chain joins TRBV7-2 to TRBJ1-5, with D hard to call. V lost 5 bases and J lost 6, with 8 bases in between. CDR3 size: 12 residues. CDR1 SGHTA and CDR2 FQGNSA come from the germline V gene. The chain's CDR3 is CASSRDGQPQHF. In nucleotides, the CDR3 is TGTGCCAGCAGCCGTGACGGTCAGCCCCAGCATTTT.

This clonotype was recorded at least ten times. This rearrangement joins TRBV6-6 to TRBJ2-7, with 8 bases fitting TRBD2. Germline CDR1 reads MNHNY; CDR2 reads SVGAGI (reference sequence). The CDR3 loop spans 14 amino acids. V trimming: 7 bases; J trimming: 4 bases; junction bases outside the gene matches: 9. CDR3: CASISPGTSYEQYF. The CDR3, as DNA: TGTGCCAGCATTTCCCCCGGGACTAGTTACGAGCAGTACTTC.

This clonotype was counted only a few times. The chain recombines TRBV10-3 with TRBJ2-7, with TRBD2 as a possible D gene (5 bases). This CDR3 has 15 amino acids. V was shortened by 0 bases and J by 3 bases, with 12 bases between the two germline ends. The germline V gene encodes CDR1 ENHRY and CDR2 SYGVKD. CDR3 amino acids: CAISESFDGVYEQYF. In nucleotides, the CDR3 is TGTGCCATCAGTGAGTCTTTTGACGGGGTCTACGAGCAGTACTTC.

This clonotype was observed at least ten times. CDR3 sequence: CASSQAGVNEQFF. CDR3 in DNA: TGCGCCAGCAGCCAAGCAGGGGTTAATGAGCAGTTCTTC. The chain carries TRBV4-3 and TRBJ2-1; TRBD1 is a possible D gene (6 bases). Trimming removed 1 base from V and 7 bases from J, with 8 bases in between. CDR1 is LGHNA and CDR2 is YSLEER in the germline V gene. The CDR3 loop spans 13 amino acids.

The CDR3 coding sequence is TGTGCCAGCAGGATTGGGAGCGGTTACCAAGAGACCCAGTACTTC. Translation: CASRIGSGYQETQYF. The rearrangement uses TRBV5-4 and TRBJ2-5, with D possibly matching TRBD2 (5 bases). The germline V gene has CDR1 SGHNT and CDR2 YYREEE (reference sequence). Trimming stripped 5 bases from V and 0 bases from J, with 14 bases between. CDR3 length equals 15 residues.

This clonotype was recorded at least ten times. The CDR3 coding sequence is TGCAGTGCTATAGACTCCCGCTCCTACAATGAGCAGTTCTTC. This translates into CSAIDSRSYNEQFF. The V and J genes are TRBV20-1 and TRBJ2-1; D is uncertain. Trimming pared 4 bases from V and 0 bases from J, leaving 10 bases between. Germline V lookup: CDR1 DFQATT, CDR2 SNEGSKA (reference sequence). The CDR3 length is 14 residues.

The sample holds a few counts of this clonotype. The chain has TRBV5-1 and TRBJ1-2; D uncertain. V was cut by 0 bases and J by 0 bases, with 15 bases left in between. This CDR3 contains 17 residues. Germline loops: CDR1 SGHRS, CDR2 YFSETQ. CDR3 DNA sequence: TGCGCCAGCAGCTTGGATGGTTTGGCGTCGGCTAACTATGGCTACACCTTC. As protein: CASSLDGLASANYGYTF. The full variable domain, completed using reference TRBV5-1 and TRBJ1-2, is KAGVTQTPRYLIKTRGQQVTLSCSPISGHRSVSWYQQTPGQGLQFLFEYFSETQRNKGNFPGRFSGRQFSNSRSEMNVSTLELGDSALYLCASSLDGLASANYGYTFGSGTRLTVV.

This clonotype has just a few counts. The gene calls are TRBV5-5 and TRBJ1-5; TRBD1 is a possible D gene (5 bases). V dropped 0 bases and J dropped 3 bases, with 19 bases sitting between them. CDR3 length: 18 residues. From germline, CDR1 is SGHKS and CDR2 YYEKEE (reference sequence). The CDR3 bases are TGTGCCAGCAGCTTGGCCTGGCAGGGAGGCTCCATCAATCAGCCCCAGCATTTT. It yields the protein CASSLAWQGGSINQPQHF.

This clonotype has only a few counts. V usage is TRBV11-3 and J usage is TRBJ1-5; D unclear. CDR1 is SGHNT and CDR2 is YENEEA in the germline V gene. The CDR3 is made up of 13 amino acids. The V end was cut by 3 bases, the J end by 6 bases, with 9 bases between. CDR3 nucleotide sequence: TGTGCCAGCAGCTTGAAGATGGGTCAGCCCCAGCATTTT. Its translation is CASSLKMGQPQHF.